These 6 T cell receptor beta chains share one sample of origin, sequenced in a study of cytomegalovirus exposure and HLA in healthy donors. PCR involved 60 Vbeta and 13 Jbeta primers. Clones were read by immunoSEQ multiplex PCR, and TCRdb kept only the in-frame ones, dropping some. The table includes some 160,000 clones, about 80% detected once. Material for sequencing was PBMCs. These TCRs come from a man in his forties in good health and CMV-seronegative.

V gene TRBV25-1 combines with J gene TRBJ2-2; 7 bases are shared with TRBD1. This CDR3 contains 17 residues. V lost 5 bases and J lost 4; bases outside the gene matches: 13. Per the germline V gene, CDR1 is MGHDK and CDR2 is SYGVNS. CDR3 sequence reads: CASSIPLGGSGTGELFF. The CDR3 region has the DNA TGTGCCAGCAGTATTCCCCTAGGGGGCTCGGGCACCGGGGAGCTGTTTTTT.

The genes are TRBV7-9 and TRBJ1-1; TRBD1 is a possible D gene (6 bases). Germline lookup yields CDR1 SEHNR and CDR2 FQNEAQ (reference sequence). V lost 1 base and J lost 3, with 12 bases in between. The CDR3 sequence is 15 residues long. CDR3 amino acids: CASSLGAGADTEAFF. CDR3 in DNA: TGTGCCAGCAGCTTAGGAGCGGGGGCCGACACTGAAGCTTTCTTT. The full variable domain, rest sourced from reference TRBV7-9 and TRBJ1-1, is DTGVSQNPRHKITKRGQNVTFRCDPISEHNRLYWYRQTLGQGPEFLTYFQNEAQLEKSRLLSDRFSAERPKGSFSTLEIQRTEQGDSAMYLCASSLGAGADTEAFFGQGTRLTVV.

The chain joins TRBV14 to TRBJ2-7; a possible D gene is TRBD2 (6 bases). The V and J ends lost 4 bases and 3 bases respectively, with 13 bases between them. This CDR3 comprises 14 residues. From germline, CDR1 is SGHDN and CDR2 FVKESK. The CDR3 nucleotides read TGTGCCAGCAGCCTTGGTCTGGGGGGCTACGAGCAGTACTTC. It encodes CASSLGLGGYEQYF. The full variable domain, its missing parts supplied by reference TRBV14 and TRBJ2-7, is EAGVTQFPSHSVIEKGQTVTLRCDPISGHDNLYWYRRVMGKEIKFLLHFVKESKQDESGMPNNRFLAERTGGTYSTLKVQPAELEDSGVYFCASSLGLGGYEQYFGPGTRLTVT.

The DNA of the CDR3 is TGTGCCAGTAGGGGGGGGGACACCTCTGGAAACACCATATATTTT. Translating gives CASRGGDTSGNTIYF. The chain couples TRBV27 to TRBJ1-3, with a tentative D call TRBD1 (6 bases). This CDR3 has 15 residues. CDR1 is MNHEY and CDR2 is SMNVEV in the germline V gene (reference sequence). V lost 9 bases and J lost 0, with 15 bases in between.

This clone appeared a single time. This rearrangement joins TRBV4-1 to TRBJ1-2; 9 nucleotides line up with TRBD1. The CDR3 is 13 residues long. Unmatched junction bases numbered 3, after V lost 4 bases and J lost 6 bases. From germline, CDR1 is MGHRA and CDR2 YSYEKL. The CDR3 protein is CASSPQGAHGYTF. The CDR3 DNA is TGCGCCAGCAGCCCACAGGGGGCCCATGGCTACACCTTC.

This clone was counted between two and nine times. This rearrangement joins TRBV7-8 to TRBJ1-2; no firm D call. Between the trimmed V and J ends, which lost 2 bases and 5 bases, there was a span of 9 bases. The CDR3 totals 13 residues. Germline values: CDR1 SGHVS, CDR2 FQNEAQ. The CDR3 region is CASSLFVEYGYTF. DNA of the CDR3: TGTGCCAGCAGCTTATTTGTGGAGTATGGCTACACCTTC.